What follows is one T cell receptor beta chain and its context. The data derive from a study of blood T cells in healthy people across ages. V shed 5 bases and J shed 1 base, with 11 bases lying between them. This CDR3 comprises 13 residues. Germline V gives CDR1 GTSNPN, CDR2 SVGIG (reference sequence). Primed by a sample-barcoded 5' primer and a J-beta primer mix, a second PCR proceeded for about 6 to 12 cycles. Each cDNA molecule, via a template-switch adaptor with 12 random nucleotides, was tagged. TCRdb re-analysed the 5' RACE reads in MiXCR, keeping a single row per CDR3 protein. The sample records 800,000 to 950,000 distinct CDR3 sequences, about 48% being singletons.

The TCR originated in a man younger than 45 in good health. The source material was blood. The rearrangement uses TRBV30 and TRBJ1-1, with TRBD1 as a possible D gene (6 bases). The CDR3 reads CAWRRTANTEAFF. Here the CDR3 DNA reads TGTGCCTGGCGACGGACAGCGAACACTGAAGCTTTCTTT.